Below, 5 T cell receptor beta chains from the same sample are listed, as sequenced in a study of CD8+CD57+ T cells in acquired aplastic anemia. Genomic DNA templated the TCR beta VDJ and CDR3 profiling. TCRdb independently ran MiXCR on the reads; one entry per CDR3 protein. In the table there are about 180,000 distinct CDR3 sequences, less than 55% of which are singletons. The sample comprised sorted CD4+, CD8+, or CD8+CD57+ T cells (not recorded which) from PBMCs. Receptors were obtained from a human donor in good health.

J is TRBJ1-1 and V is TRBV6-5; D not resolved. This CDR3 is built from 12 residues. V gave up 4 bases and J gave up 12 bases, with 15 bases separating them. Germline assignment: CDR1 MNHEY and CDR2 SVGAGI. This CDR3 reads CASSFVPGETFF. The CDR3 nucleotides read TGTGCCAGCAGTTTTGTACCCGGGGAAACTTTCTTT.

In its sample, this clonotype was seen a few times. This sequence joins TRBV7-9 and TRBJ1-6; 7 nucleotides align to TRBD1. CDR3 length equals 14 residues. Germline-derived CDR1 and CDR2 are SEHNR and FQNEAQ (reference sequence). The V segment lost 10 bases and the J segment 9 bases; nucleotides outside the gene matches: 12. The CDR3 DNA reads TGTGCCAAACCGGACGGACAGGTCGGTTCACCCCTCCACTTT. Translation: CAKPDGQVGSPLHF.

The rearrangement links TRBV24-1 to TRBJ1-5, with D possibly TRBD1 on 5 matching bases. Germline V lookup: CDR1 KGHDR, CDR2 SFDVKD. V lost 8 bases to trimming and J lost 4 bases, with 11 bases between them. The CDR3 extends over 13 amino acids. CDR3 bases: TGTGCCACCAACTGGGGGGATAATCAGCCCCAGCATTTT. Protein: CATNWGDNQPQHF.

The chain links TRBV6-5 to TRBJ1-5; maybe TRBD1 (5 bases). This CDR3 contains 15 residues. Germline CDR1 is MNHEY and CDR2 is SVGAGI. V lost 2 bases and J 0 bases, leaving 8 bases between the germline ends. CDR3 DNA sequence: TGTGCCAGCAGTTACGGGGGGAATAGCAATCAGCCCCAGCATTTT. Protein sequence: CASSYGGNSNQPQHF.

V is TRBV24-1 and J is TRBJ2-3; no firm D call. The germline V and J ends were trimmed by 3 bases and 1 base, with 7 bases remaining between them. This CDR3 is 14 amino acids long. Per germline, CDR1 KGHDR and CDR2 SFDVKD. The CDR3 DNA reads TGTGCCACCAGTGATCGGCAGGGCACAGATACGCAGTATTTT. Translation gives CATSDRQGTDTQYF.